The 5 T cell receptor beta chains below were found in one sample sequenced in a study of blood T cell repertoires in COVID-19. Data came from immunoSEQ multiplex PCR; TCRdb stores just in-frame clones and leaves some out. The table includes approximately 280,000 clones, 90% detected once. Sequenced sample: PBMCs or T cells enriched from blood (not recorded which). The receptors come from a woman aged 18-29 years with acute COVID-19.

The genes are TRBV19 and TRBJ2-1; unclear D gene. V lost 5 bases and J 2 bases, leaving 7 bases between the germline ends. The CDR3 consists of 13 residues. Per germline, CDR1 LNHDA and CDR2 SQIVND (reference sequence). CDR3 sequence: CASSPPAYNEQFF. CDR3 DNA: TGTGCCAGTAGTCCCCCGGCCTACAATGAGCAGTTCTTC.

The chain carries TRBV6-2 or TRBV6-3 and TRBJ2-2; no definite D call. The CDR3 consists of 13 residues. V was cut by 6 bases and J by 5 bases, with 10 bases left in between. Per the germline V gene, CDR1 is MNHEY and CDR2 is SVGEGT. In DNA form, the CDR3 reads TGTGCCAGCAGCCAGACTGTTACCGGGGAGCTGTTTTTT. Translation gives CASSQTVTGELFF.

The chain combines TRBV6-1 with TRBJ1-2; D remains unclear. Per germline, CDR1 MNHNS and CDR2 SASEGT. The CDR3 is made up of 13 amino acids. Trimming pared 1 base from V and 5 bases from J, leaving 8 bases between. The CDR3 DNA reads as TGTGCCAGCAGTGAAGACTTCCGGTATGGCTACACCTTC. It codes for CASSEDFRYGYTF.

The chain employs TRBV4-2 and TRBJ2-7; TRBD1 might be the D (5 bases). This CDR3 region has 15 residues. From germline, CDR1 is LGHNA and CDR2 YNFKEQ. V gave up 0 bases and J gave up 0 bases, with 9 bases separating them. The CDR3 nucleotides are TGTGCCAGCAGCCAAGATCCAGGGCTCTCCTACGAGCAGTACTTC. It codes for CASSQDPGLSYEQYF.

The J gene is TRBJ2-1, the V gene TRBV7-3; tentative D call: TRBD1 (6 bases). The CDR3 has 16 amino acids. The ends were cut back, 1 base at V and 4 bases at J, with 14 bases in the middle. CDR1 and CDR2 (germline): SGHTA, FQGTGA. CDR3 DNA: TGTGCCAGCAGCTTAAGCTCGGGACACCAGTACAATGAGCAGTTCTTC. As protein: CASSLSSGHQYNEQFF. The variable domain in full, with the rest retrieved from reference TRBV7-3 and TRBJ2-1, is GAGVSQTPSNKVTEKGKYVELRCDPISGHTALYWYRQSLGQGPEFLIYFQGTGAADDSGLPNDRFFAVRPEGSVSTLKIQRTERGDSAVYLCASSLSSGHQYNEQFFGPGTRLTVL.